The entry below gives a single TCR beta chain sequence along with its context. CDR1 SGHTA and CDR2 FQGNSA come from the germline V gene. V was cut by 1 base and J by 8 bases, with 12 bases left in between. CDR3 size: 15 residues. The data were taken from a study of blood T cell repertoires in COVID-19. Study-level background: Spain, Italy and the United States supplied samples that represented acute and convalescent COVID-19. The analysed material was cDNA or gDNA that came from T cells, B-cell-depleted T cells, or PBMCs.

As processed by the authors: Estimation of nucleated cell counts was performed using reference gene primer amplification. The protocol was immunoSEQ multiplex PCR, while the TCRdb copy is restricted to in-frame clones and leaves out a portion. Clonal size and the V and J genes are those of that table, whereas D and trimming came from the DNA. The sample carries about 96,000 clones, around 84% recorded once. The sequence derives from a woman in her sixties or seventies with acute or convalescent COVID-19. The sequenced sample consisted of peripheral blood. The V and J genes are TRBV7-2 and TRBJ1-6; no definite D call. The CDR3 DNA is TGTGCCAGCAGCTTAGTTAACACCCCCTATTCACCCCTCCACTTT. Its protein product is CASSLVNTPYSPLHF.